This TCR beta chain was observed in a study of blood T cells in healthy people across ages. The authors ran a second PCR of roughly 6 to 12 cycles using a sample-barcoded 5' primer and a J-beta primer mix. Samples each returned at least 3 million CDR3-containing paired-end reads. TCRdb re-called the 5' RACE reads through MiXCR, storing one row per CDR3 protein. The sample yields about 780,000 distinct CDR3 sequences, 60% to 80% seen once. The CDR3 extends over 15 amino acids. Trimming cost V 3 bases and J 11 bases; bases outside gene matches: 9. Material: blood. This receptor was taken from a man aged 30-40 years in good health. The chain couples TRBV12-3 or TRBV12-4 to TRBJ2-5, with 13 bases matching TRBD2. In nucleotides, the CDR3 is TGTGCCAGCAGTTTCAAACTAGCGGGGGGGCGAGAGCAGTACTTC. Encoded protein: CASSFKLAGGREQYF.